These 5 T cell receptor beta chains came from one sample sequenced in a study of radiation and T cells in renal cell carcinoma. Assay: immunoSEQ multiplex PCR; the TCRdb copy retains only in-frame clones and omits some. Among 100,000 to 150,000 clones listed, around 83% were seen once. Time point described: baseline pretreatment blood. This sample's treatment: 15 Gy SBRT to primary tumor, nephrectomy 4 weeks later. Material: blood, obtained from a patient whose treatment included radiotherapy and nephrectomy. Every receptor here comes from a woman between 55 and 75 years old with renal cell carcinoma.

This clone has only a few counts. The genes are TRBV5-1 and TRBJ1-2, with a tentative D call TRBD1 (6 bases). Deletions cut 2 bases from V and 6 bases from J, with 17 bases between. The length of the CDR3 is 15 residues. Germline CDR1 SGHRS, CDR2 YFSETQ. The CDR3 protein is CASSLPRGLGDGYTF. The CDR3 DNA reads as TGCGCCAGCAGCTTACCCAGGGGCCTGGGGGATGGCTACACCTTC.

V is TRBV29-1 and J is TRBJ2-5; TRBD1 or TRBD2 may be the D gene (5 bases each). V was pared by 7 bases and J by 2 bases, with 11 bases between. This CDR3 contains 12 residues. Germline values: CDR1 SQVTM, CDR2 ANQGSEA. CDR3 sequence: CSAGTGQETQYF. The DNA for the CDR3 is TGCAGCGCCGGGACGGGACAAGAGACCCAGTACTTC.

This clone was counted a single time. V gene TRBV5-1 combines with J gene TRBJ2-2; TRBD1 is a possible D gene (6 bases). Germline V gene lookup returns CDR1 SGHRS and CDR2 YFSETQ. CDR3 length: 14 residues. Trimming pared 7 bases from V and 3 bases from J, leaving 13 bases between. The CDR3 spells CASRGGRDTGELFF. In DNA, the CDR3 is TGCGCCAGCCGTGGGGGCCGGGACACCGGGGAGCTGTTTTTT.

The chain combines TRBV4-1 with TRBJ2-3; possibly TRBD2 for D (6 bases). Trimming stripped 4 bases from V and 7 bases from J, with 15 bases between. The CDR3 runs to 14 residues. Per germline, CDR1 MGHRA and CDR2 YSYEKL. The CDR3 region is CASSPTWGGNTQYF. The CDR3 DNA is TGCGCCAGCAGCCCCACCTGGGGCGGGAATACGCAGTATTTT.

This clone showed up just a few times. The J gene is TRBJ2-7, the V gene TRBV6-5; TRBD1 is a possible D gene (6 bases). The CDR3 runs to 14 residues. Trimming removed 2 bases at V and 3 bases at J, with 11 bases between. Germline lookup yields CDR1 MNHEY and CDR2 SVGAGI. The CDR3 loop reads CASSYNRENYEQYF. The CDR3 DNA is TGTGCCAGCAGTTACAACAGGGAGAACTACGAGCAGTACTTC.